The T cell receptor beta chain described here comes from a study of blood T cells in healthy people across ages. Through a sample-barcoded 5' primer and a J-beta primer mix, a second PCR was run for roughly 7 to 12 cycles. TCRdb recomputed calls from the 5' RACE reads with MiXCR, one row per CDR3 protein. The profile shows 600,000 or so distinct CDR3 sequences, 40% to 50% of them singletons. Germline assignment: CDR1 SGHVS and CDR2 FQNEAQ. The CDR3 totals 14 residues. Trimming removed 4 bases from V and 4 bases from J; junction bases left unmatched: 6. Study-level results: Unsorted PBMCs blocked a conclusive comparison of naive and antigen-experienced cells. The study found TCR beta diversity correlated strongly with naive T cell percentage.

This clonotype was observed a handful of times. Antigen specificity is unknown. Source material: blood. V usage is TRBV7-8 and J usage is TRBJ2-5, with TRBD1 identical over 7 bases. This clonotype originated in a man at least 80 years old in good health. The CDR3 sequence: CASSWDSGGETQYF. As DNA, the CDR3 is TGTGCCAGCAGCTGGGACAGCGGCGGAGAGACCCAGTACTTC.